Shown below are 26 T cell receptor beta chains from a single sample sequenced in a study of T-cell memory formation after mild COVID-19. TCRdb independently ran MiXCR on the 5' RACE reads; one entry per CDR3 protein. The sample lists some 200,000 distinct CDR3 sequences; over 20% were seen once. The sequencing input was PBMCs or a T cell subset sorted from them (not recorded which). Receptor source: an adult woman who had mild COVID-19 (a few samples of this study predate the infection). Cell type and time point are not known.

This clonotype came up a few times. The CDR3 DNA is TGTGCCAGCAGTTTAGGGTTGGGACAGGGAAGAAAACTGTTTTTT. It codes for CASSLGLGQGRKLFF. The chain couples TRBV12-3 or TRBV12-4 to TRBJ1-4; 9 bases line up with TRBD1. The CDR3 totals 15 residues. V lost 1 base, J lost 10 bases, and 7 bases stayed unmatched.

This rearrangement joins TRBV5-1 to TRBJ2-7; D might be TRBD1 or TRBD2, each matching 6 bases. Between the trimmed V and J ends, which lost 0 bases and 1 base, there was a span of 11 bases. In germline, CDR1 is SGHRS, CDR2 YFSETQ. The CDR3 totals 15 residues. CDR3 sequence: CASSLAGATSYEQYF. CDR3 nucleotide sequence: TGCGCCAGCAGCTTGGCGGGGGCCACTTCCTACGAGCAGTACTTC.

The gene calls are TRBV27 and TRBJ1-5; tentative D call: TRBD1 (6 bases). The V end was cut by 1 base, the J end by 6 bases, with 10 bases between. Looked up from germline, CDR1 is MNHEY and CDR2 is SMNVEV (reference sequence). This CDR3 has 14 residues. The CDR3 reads CASSLLGGSQPQHF. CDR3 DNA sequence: TGTGCCAGCAGTTTATTAGGGGGTTCTCAGCCCCAGCATTTT.

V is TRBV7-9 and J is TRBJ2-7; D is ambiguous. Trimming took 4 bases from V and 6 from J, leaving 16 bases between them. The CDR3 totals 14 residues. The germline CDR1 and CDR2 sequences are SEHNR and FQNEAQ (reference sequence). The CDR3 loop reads CASSWWSGPGEQYF. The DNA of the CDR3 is TGTGCCAGCAGCTGGTGGTCGGGCCCGGGCGAGCAGTACTTC.

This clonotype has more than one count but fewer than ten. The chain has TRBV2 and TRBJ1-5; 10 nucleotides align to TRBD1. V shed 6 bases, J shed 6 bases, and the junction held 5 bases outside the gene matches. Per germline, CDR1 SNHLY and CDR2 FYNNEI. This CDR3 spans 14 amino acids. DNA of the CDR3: TGTGCCAGCAGGGGACAGGGGTTTGGTCAGCCCCAGCATTTT. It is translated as CASRGQGFGQPQHF.

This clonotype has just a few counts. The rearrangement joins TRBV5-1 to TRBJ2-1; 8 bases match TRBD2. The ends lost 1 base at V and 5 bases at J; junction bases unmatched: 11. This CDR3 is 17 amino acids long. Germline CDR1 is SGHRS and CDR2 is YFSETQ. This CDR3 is CASSLLALAGTDNEQFF. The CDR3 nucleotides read TGCGCCAGCAGCTTGTTGGCCCTAGCGGGCACCGACAATGAGCAGTTCTTC. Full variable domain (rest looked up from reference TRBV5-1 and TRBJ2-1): KAGVTQTPRYLIKTRGQQVTLSCSPISGHRSVSWYQQTPGQGLQFLFEYFSETQRNKGNFPGRFSGRQFSNSRSEMNVSTLELGDSALYLCASSLLALAGTDNEQFFGPGTRLTVL.

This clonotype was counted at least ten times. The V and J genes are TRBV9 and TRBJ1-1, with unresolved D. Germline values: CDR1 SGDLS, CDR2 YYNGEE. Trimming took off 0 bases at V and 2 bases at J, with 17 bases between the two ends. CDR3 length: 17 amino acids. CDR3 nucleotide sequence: TGTGCCAGCAGCGTAGGTCCACTGGAATTGCTTAACACTGAAGCTTTCTTT. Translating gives CASSVGPLELLNTEAFF.

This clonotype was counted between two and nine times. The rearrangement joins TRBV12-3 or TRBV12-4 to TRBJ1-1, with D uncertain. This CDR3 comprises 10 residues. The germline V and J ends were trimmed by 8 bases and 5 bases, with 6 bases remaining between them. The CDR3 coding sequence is TGTGCCAGCGTAGGGACTGAAGCTTTCTTT. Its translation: CASVGTEAFF.

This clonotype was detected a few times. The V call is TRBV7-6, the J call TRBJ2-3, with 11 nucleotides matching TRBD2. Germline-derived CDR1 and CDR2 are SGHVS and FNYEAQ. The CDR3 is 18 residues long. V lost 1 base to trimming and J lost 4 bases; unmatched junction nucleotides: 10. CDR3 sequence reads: CASSLGVLAGESPDTQYF. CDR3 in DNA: TGTGCCAGCAGCTTAGGAGTACTAGCGGGGGAGTCCCCAGATACGCAGTATTTT. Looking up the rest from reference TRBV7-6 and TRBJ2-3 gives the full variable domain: GAGVSQSPRYKVTKRGQDVALRCDPISGHVSLYWYRQALGQGPEFLTYFNYEAQQDKSGLPNDRFSAERPEGSISTLTIQRTEQRDSAMYRCASSLGVLAGESPDTQYFGPGTRLTVL.

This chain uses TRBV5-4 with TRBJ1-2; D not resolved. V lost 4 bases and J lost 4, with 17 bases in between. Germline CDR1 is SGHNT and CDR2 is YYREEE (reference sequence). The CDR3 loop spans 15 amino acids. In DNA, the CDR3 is TGTGCCAGCAGCAATCCGCTTGCCACGGCCTATGGCTACACCTTC. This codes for CASSNPLATAYGYTF.

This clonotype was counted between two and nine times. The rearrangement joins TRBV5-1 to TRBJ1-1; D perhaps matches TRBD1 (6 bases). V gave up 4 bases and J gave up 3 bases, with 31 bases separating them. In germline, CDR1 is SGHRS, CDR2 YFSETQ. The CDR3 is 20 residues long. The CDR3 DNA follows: TGCGCCAGCAGCCTAGCGACGGGGGAGCAGGGGAGGGGTAGGGACACTGAAGCTTTCTTT. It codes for CASSLATGEQGRGRDTEAFF.

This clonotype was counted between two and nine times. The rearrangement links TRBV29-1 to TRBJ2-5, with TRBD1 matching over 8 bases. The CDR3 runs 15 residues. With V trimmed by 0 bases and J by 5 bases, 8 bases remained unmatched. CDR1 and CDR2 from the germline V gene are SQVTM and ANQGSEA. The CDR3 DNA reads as TGCAGCGTTGAAGACTCGACAGGGGTGTGGGAGACCCAGTACTTC. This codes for CSVEDSTGVWETQYF.

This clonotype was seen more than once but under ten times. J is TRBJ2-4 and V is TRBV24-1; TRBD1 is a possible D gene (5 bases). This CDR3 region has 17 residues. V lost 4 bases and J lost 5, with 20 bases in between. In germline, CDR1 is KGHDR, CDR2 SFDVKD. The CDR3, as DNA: TGTGCCACCAGTGACCCTCGGGCAGGGATACGCCAAAACATTCAGTACTTC. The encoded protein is CATSDPRAGIRQNIQYF.

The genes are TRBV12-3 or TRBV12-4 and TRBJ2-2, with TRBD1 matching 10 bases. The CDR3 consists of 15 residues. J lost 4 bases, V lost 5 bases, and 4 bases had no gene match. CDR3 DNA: TGTGCCAGCAGTGGGGACAGGGGTGTCACCGGGGAGCTGTTTTTT. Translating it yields CASSGDRGVTGELFF.

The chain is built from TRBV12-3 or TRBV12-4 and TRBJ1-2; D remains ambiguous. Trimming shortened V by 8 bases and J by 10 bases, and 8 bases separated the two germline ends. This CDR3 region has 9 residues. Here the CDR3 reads CASSSPYTF. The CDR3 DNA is TGTGCCAGCTCTTCCCCCTACACCTTC.

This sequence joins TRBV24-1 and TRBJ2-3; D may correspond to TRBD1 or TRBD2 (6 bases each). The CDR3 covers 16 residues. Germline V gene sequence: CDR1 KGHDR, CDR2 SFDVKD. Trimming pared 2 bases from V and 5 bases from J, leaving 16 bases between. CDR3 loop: CATSDSSGAFVDTQYF. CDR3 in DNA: TGTGCCACCAGTGATTCTTCGGGGGCGTTTGTAGATACGCAGTATTTT.

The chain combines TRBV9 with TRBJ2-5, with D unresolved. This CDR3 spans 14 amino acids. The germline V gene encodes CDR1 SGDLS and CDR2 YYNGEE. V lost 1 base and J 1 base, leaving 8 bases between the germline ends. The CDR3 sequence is CASSVSGSQETQYF. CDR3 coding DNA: TGTGCCAGCAGCGTATCGGGTAGCCAAGAGACCCAGTACTTC.

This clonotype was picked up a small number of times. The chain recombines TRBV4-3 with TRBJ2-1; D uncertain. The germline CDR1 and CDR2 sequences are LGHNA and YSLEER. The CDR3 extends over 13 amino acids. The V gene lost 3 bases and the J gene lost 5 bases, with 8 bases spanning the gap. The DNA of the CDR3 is TGCGCCAGCAGCCATGAGACGGACAATGAGCAGTTCTTC. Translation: CASSHETDNEQFF.

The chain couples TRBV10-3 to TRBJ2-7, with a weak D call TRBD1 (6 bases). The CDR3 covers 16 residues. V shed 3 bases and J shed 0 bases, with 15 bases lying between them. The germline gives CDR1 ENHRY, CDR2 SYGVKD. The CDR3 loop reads CAISESLARGSYEQYF. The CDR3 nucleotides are TGTGCCATCAGTGAATCTCTAGCCAGGGGCTCCTACGAGCAGTACTTC.

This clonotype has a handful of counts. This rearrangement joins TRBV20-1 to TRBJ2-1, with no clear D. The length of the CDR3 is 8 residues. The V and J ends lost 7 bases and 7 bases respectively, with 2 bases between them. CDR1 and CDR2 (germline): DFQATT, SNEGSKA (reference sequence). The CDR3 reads CSGNEQFF. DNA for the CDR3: TGCAGTGGTAATGAGCAGTTCTTC.

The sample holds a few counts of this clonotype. The CDR3 region has the DNA TGTGCCAGCAGCTTAGGGGACAGGGTGGCTTTCTTT. Translation: CASSLGDRVAFF. V gene TRBV7-9 combines with J gene TRBJ1-1, with 9 bases identical to TRBD1. CDR3 length: 12 residues. Germline V gene data show CDR1 as SEHNR and CDR2 as FQNEAQ (reference sequence). With 1 base clipped from V and 11 bases from J, the junction kept 2 bases outside the gene matches.

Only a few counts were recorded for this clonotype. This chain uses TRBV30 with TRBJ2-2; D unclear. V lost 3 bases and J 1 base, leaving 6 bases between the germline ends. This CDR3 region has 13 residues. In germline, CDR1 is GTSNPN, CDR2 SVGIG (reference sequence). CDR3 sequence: CAWSLGNTGELFF. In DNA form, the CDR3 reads TGTGCCTGGAGCTTGGGGAACACCGGGGAGCTGTTTTTT.

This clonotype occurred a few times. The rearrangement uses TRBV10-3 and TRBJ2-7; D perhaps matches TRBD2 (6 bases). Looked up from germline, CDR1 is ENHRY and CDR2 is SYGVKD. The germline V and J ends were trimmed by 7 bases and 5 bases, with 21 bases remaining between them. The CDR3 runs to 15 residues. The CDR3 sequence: CAIKGVGGLEDEQYF. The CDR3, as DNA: TGTGCCATCAAAGGAGTAGGAGGGTTGGAGGACGAGCAGTACTTC.

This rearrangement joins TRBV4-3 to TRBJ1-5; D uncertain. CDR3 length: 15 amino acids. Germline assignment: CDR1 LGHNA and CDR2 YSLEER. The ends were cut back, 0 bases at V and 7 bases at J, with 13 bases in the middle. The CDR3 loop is CASSQDSGVSQPQHF. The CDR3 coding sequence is TGCGCCAGCAGCCAAGATTCCGGGGTATCCCAGCCCCAGCATTTT.

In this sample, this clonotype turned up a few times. CDR3 sequence (DNA): TGTGCCACCAGCAGACTAGCGGGGGGCAAAGAGACCCAGTACTTC. Its protein is CATSRLAGGKETQYF. This chain joins TRBV15 and TRBJ2-5, with 11 positions matching TRBD2. CDR1 is LNHNV and CDR2 is YYDKDF in the germline V gene (reference sequence). This CDR3 spans 15 amino acids. V lost 2 bases to trimming and J lost 3 bases; unmatched junction nucleotides: 2.

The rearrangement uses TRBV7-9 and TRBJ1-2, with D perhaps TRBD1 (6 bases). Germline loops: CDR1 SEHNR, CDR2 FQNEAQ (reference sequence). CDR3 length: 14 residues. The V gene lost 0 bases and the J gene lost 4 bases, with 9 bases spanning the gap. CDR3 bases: TGTGCCAGCAGCTTAGCGACAGGTTCCTATGGCTACACCTTC. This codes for CASSLATGSYGYTF. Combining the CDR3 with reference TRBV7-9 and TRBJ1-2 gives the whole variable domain DTGVSQNPRHKITKRGQNVTFRCDPISEHNRLYWYRQTLGQGPEFLTYFQNEAQLEKSRLLSDRFSAERPKGSFSTLEIQRTEQGDSAMYLCASSLATGSYGYTFGSGTRLTVV.